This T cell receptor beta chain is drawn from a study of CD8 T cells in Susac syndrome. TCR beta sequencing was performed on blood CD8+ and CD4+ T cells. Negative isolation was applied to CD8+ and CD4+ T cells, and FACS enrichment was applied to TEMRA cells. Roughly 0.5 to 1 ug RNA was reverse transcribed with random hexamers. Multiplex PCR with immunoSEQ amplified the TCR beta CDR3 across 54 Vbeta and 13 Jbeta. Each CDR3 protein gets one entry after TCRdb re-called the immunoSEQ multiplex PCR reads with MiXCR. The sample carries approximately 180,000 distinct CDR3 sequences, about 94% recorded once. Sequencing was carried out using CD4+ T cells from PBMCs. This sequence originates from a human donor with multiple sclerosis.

CDR3 residues: CATTGGGVTEAFF. Written as DNA, the CDR3 is TGTGCCACCACCGGGGGTGGCGTCACTGAAGCTTTCTTT. This chain joins TRBV12-3 or TRBV12-4 and TRBJ1-1, with a possible D match to TRBD1 (5 bases). This CDR3 has 13 amino acids. V dropped 10 bases and J dropped 4 bases, with 16 bases sitting between them.